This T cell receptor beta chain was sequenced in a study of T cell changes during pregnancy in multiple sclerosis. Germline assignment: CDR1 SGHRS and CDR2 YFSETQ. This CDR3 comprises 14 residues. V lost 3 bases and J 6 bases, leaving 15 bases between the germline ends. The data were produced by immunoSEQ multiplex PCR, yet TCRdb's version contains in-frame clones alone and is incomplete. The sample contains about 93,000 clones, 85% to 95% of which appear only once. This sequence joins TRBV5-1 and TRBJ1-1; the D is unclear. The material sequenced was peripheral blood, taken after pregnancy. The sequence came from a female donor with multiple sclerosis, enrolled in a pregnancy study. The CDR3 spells CASSSFGVGAEAFF. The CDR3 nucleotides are TGCGCCAGCAGCTCTTTCGGCGTGGGCGCTGAAGCTTTCTTT.